The source of this T cell receptor beta chain is a study of blood T cells in healthy people across ages (dated by TCRdb to between 2014 and 2017). Looking at the study overall: In model experiments, template switching captured roughly one uniquely barcoded TCR beta cDNA molecule for every two T cells. The donors were divided into four age groups: young (average approximately 16 years), middle-aged (under 40), aged (around 67) and long-lived (82). The study analyzed two additional independent replicas of 1 million unique cDNA reads from the same blood draw for two donors, one aged 18 to 29 and one aged 80 or older. To avoid experimental bias, donors of different ages were spread randomly across the sequencing lanes. The study measured age-related changes in TCR beta repertoire diversity using deep sequencing normalized with unique cDNA molecular identifiers.

Library prep was done by 5' RACE. Sequencer: Illumina HiSeq 2500. A second roughly 6 to 11 cycle PCR used a sample-barcoded 5' primer and a J-beta primer mix. A unique molecular identifier was introduced onto each TCR beta cDNA molecule by a template-switch 5' adaptor carrying 12 random nucleotides. Each sample yielded at least 3 million CDR3-containing paired-end reads. The Mint cDNA synthesis kit, primed by a TRBC-specific oligonucleotide, was used to synthesize first-strand cDNA from all RNA. Following uracil-DNA glycosylase treatment, a first 18-cycle PCR with universal primers M1SS and BC2_uni_R was performed on all cDNA. The source study handled its data this way. For normalization, 1 million high-quality reads, each with a distinct molecular identifier, were randomly selected from each sample. Reads with shared molecular identifiers were discarded instead of being binned into consensus sequences. CDR3 identification, clonotype clustering and error correction used MiTCR with a Q25 quality threshold and the strictest error-elimination algorithm. A nonparametric unseen species model with Euler transformation was used to estimate a lower bound on total TCR beta diversity. The raw public reads went through TCRdb reprocessing: fastp at Q25, MiXCR clone calling, in-frame beta chains kept. Identical CDR3 protein sequences are pooled into one entry, listed with their most common genes and DNA. In this record, the V and J calls reflect TCRdb's handling and not the investigators' own analysis. The sample records roughly 860,000 distinct CDR3 sequences, 62% of which are singletons. Around a quarter of the sample is in the top ten clones.

Donors were a few dozen systemically healthy Caucasian individuals from Russia aged roughly 6 to 90 years. Each donor gave ten milliliters of peripheral blood, drawn into EDTA-treated Vacutainer tubes. Ficoll-Paque density-gradient centrifugation was used to isolate PBMCs, with at least 6 million obtained per sample. Trizol reagent was used to extract total RNA from the PBMCs, yielding at least 6 micrograms per sample. For every donor, flow cytometry on a PBMC aliquot measured the percentage of naive CD45RAhigh/CD27high T cells. The research as a whole found: As age increased, observed TCR beta diversity per million T cells dropped in a roughly linear way, and a significant reduction was already evident by age 40. Since profiling was done on bulk unsorted PBMCs, naive and antigen-experienced compartments could not be conclusively compared. The CMV infection status of donors was not known, potentially confounding age-related changes in expanded clonotypes. There was a strong correlation between observed TCR beta diversity and the percentage of naive T cells measured by flow cytometry. The long-lived group showed more naive CD4+ T cells, fewer expanded clones and increased TCR diversity than the aged group, suggesting age selection. Total diversity estimates from one million sequenced T cells were considered lower bounds and underestimates.

Including cysteine and phenylalanine, the CDR3 has 16 amino acids. Only the CDR3 part of the read is kept: 48 bases, read in frame from the first base. From a lookup of the germline V gene, CDR1 and CDR2 are SGHRS and YFSETQ. V is pruned by 4 bases and J by 2 bases, leaving 6 bases of the junction without a gene match. As regards this clonotype: No antigen is known for it. Base quality data are lacking; no much larger clone is found one base away.

The receptor was derived from a man younger than 45 in good health. Sequencing was performed on blood. The chain is made from TRBV5-1 and TRBJ2-6; 7 junctional bases match TRBD1. The nucleotide sequence is TGCGCCAGCAGCCAAGACAGGGTGGCTGGGGCCAACGTCCTGACTTTC. Its protein is CASSQDRVAGANVLTF.